This TCR beta chain emerged from a study of T cells in narcolepsy. The study's findings and limits: Autoreactive clonotypes reportedly recurred in blood of same and different patients, not controls.

On this clone: Its matching antigen is unknown. A read error may produce the germline difference seen at one junction end.

This table comes from immunoSEQ multiplex PCR, and its TCRdb copy is limited to in-frame clones, with some not included. The sample includes some 13,000 clones, approximately 88% seen only once; the top ten take 1.5% to 2%. CDR3 length equals 14 residues. Germline V CDR1 and CDR2: SNHLY, FYNNEI. The source is a human donor with narcolepsy. The sequencing sample was made of CD45RA- memory CD4+ T cells from PBMCs. The V call is TRBV2, the J call TRBJ1-1, with a tentative D call TRBD1 (6 bases). The CDR3 spells CACSRVRGNTEAFF. The CDR3 DNA reads TGTGCCTGCAGTCGGGTCAGGGGAAACACTGAAGCTTTCTTT.